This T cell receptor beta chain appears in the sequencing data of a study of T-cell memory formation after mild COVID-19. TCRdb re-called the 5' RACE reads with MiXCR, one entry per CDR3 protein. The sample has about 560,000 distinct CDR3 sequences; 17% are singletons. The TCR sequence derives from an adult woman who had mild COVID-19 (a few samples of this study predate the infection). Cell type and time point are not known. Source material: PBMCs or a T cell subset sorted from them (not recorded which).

CDR3 DNA: TGTGCCAGCAGCTTAGCTCTGGCTAGTCGCCACAATGAGCAGTTCTTC. Its protein is CASSLALASRHNEQFF. The chain couples TRBV7-6 to TRBJ2-1; D gene ambiguous. The CDR3 length is 16 residues. Trimming took 0 bases from V and 5 from J, leaving 14 bases between them. Germline V gene sequence: CDR1 SGHVS, CDR2 FNYEAQ.